Listed below are T cell receptor beta chains from one sample, sequenced in a study of blood T cell repertoires in COVID-19. Repertoires were generated with immunoSEQ multiplex PCR, while TCRdb's copy carries only in-frame clones and drops some. The sample lists over 120,000 clones; around 87% were seen once. Sequenced input: peripheral blood. The origin of the receptors is a man aged 45 to 65 who had recovered from COVID-19. Each CDR3 is given with its conserved first and last residue. The D gene is left open where the match is weak. The size field is filled for only some rows; it gives once, few, many or a size class.

d_call	v_call	j_call	clone_size	cdr3_nt	cdr3_aa
TRBD1	TRBV5-1	TRBJ2-7	NA	TGCGCCAGCAGCTCCCGGGACAGGGTTAGGTACGAGCAGTACTTC	CASSSRDRVRYEQYF
NA	TRBV6-5	TRBJ1-1	NA	TGTGCCAGCACGCCCCCAGGGTCTCGTCACACTGAAGCTTTCTTT	CASTPPGSRHTEAFF
TRBD2	TRBV18	TRBJ2-7	NA	TGTGCCAGCTCACCAGGGAGCGGGGGAGACTACGAGCAGTACTTC	CASSPGSGGDYEQYF
NA	TRBV6-1	TRBJ2-2	NA	TGTGCCAGCAGCCCCACTCGAGACACCGGGGAGCTGTTTTTT	CASSPTRDTGELFF
NA	TRBV2	TRBJ1-6	few	TGTGCCAGCAGTAACCAGGCGACGGATAATTCACCCCTCCACTTT	CASSNQATDNSPLHF
TRBD2	TRBV11-3	TRBJ2-5	NA	TGTGCCAGCAGCTTAGATCGTACTAGCGGGGGATTTCAAGAGACCCAGTACTTC	CASSLDRTSGGFQETQYF
NA	TRBV19	TRBJ1-4	NA	TGTGCCAGTAGTATCCTTCTATTGAGAGGGAGGAGGGAAAAACTGTTTTTT	CASSILLLRGRREKLFF
NA	TRBV6-5	TRBJ2-7	NA	TGTGCCAGCAGTTTCGGTCGATCCTACGAGCAGTACTTC	CASSFGRSYEQYF
NA	TRBV2	TRBJ1-5	NA	TGTGCCAGCAGTGTACAAAACAGGGTGAGAAATCAGCCCCAGCATTTT	CASSVQNRVRNQPQHF
NA	TRBV29-1	TRBJ2-5	NA	TGCAGTTGCGGGGGCGGGGAGACCCAGTACTTC	CSCGGGETQYF
TRBD1	TRBV12-3/TRBV12-4	TRBJ1-1	NA	TGTGCCAGCAGTTTTCAGGGGGGAGCTTTCTTT	CASSFQGGAFF
TRBD1	TRBV6-5	TRBJ2-7	NA	TGTGCCAGCAGTCCATCCGGGACAGGGGGTCCCGAGCAGTACTTC	CASSPSGTGGPEQYF
NA	TRBV4-1	TRBJ2-7	NA	TGCGCCAGCAGCCCTCCCGCGGACAGTGGCGAGCAGTACTTC	CASSPPADSGEQYF
TRBD1	TRBV4-2	TRBJ1-4	few	TGTGCCAGCAGCCAAGGACAGGGTTTTATTGCAACTAATGAAAAACTGTTTTTT	CASSQGQGFIATNEKLFF
NA	TRBV14	TRBJ1-1	few	TGTGCCAGCAGCCAAGTTGGAGGGGCGAACACTGAAGCTTTCTTT	CASSQVGGANTEAFF
NA	TRBV6-5	TRBJ1-5	NA	TGTGCCAGCAGCCTCCGAGCCGGTCAGCCCCAGCATTTT	CASSLRAGQPQHF
TRBD1	TRBV19	TRBJ1-2	NA	TGTGCCAGTAGTGCCAAACAGGGGACTAACTATGGCTACACCTTC	CASSAKQGTNYGYTF
NA	TRBV19	TRBJ1-2	NA	TGTGCCAGTAGGGAAGGACAGCACTACACCTTC	CASREGQHYTF
TRBD1	TRBV2	TRBJ2-5	NA	TGTGCCAGCAGTGGAAAAGGGACAGGGGGGGAGGCCCAGTACTTC	CASSGKGTGGEAQYF
TRBD2	TRBV11-3	TRBJ2-2	NA	TGTGCCAGCAGCCTCGGGACTAGCGGGGGAACTGGGGAGCTGTTTTTT	CASSLGTSGGTGELFF
TRBD1	TRBV19	TRBJ1-5	NA	TGTGCCAGTAGTATCCCGGACAGGGGGCGCAATCAGCCCCAGCATTTT	CASSIPDRGRNQPQHF
NA	TRBV7-6	TRBJ2-5	NA	TGTGCCAGCAGCTTTTCTGGCGGGGCTCGGGAGACCCAGTACTTC	CASSFSGGARETQYF
TRBD1	TRBV5-5	TRBJ2-3	NA	TGTGCCAGCAGCTCAGGGACAGCCACAGATACGCAGTATTTT	CASSSGTATDTQYF
TRBD2	TRBV4-1	TRBJ2-1	NA	TGCGCCAGCACCCAGCCAGAGCGGGGGGAGTACAATGAGCAGTTCTTC	CASTQPERGEYNEQFF
TRBD1	TRBV19	TRBJ1-5	NA	TGTGCCAGTAGTATTGGGGACAGGGGCTTGCCCCAGCATTTT	CASSIGDRGLPQHF
TRBD1	TRBV19	TRBJ2-3	NA	TGTGCCAGTACAGTTGGACAGGGGGCGTTTACGCAGTATTTT	CASTVGQGAFTQYF